This T cell receptor beta chain was sequenced during a study of shared clonotypes between healthy human individuals. In replicate PCRs of sorted subsets, approximately 210 ng DNA, tens of thousands of T cell genomes, was used. Assay used: immunoSEQ multiplex PCR; TCRdb lists only in-frame clones, some missing. Of roughly 1,800,000 clones listed, about 95% are singletons. Details on this clone: What it binds is unknown.

Study-level points and caveats: Some naive CD4 clonotypes, around 5%, turned up in common across several donors.

CDR1 GTSNPN and CDR2 SVGIG come from the germline V gene (reference sequence). CDR3 length: 17 residues. Trimming at V came to 0 bases and at J to 5 bases, leaving 11 bases not matched to a gene. Cells designated naive CD8 were CD45RO-negative and were positively selected for CCR7, with terminally differentiated effector memory CD45RA+ cells excluded. The sequence was collected from a man aged 18 to 29 in good health. The chain has TRBV30 and TRBJ2-4, with 9 bases lining up with TRBD2. What was sequenced was naive CD8+ T cells sorted from blood. The chain's CDR3 is CAWSVRPAGGRENIQYF. CDR3 DNA sequence: TGTGCCTGGAGTGTCCGGCCGGCGGGGGGGCGGGAAAACATTCAGTACTTC.